Listed here are 25 T cell receptor beta chains from one sample, sequenced in a study of T cell responses to AZD1222 COVID-19 vaccine. Method: immunoSEQ multiplex PCR; TCRdb's copy keeps in-frame clones and lacks some. The data show roughly 140,000 clones, around 90% seen once. Here the sequenced sample was peripheral blood, taken 28 days after the second AZD1222 dose. Receptors were obtained from an adult who received the AZD1222 COVID-19 vaccine.

This sequence joins TRBV7-8 and TRBJ1-3; D may be TRBD1 (5 bases). V was pared by 5 bases and J by 2 bases, with 10 bases between. Germline CDR1 SGHVS, CDR2 FQNEAQ. This CDR3 has 14 residues. The CDR3 sequence is CASSAGTAGNTIYF. DNA for the CDR3: TGTGCCAGCAGCGCAGGGACGGCTGGAAACACCATATATTTT.

The CDR3 loop reads CASSLELAGSHEQFF. The CDR3 nucleotides are TGTGCCAGCAGCTTAGAACTAGCGGGATCCCATGAGCAGTTCTTC. The gene calls are TRBV11-1 and TRBJ2-1; 10 nucleotides align to TRBD2. The CDR3 consists of 15 residues. Germline V gives CDR1 SGHAT, CDR2 FQDESV (reference sequence). The ends lost 1 base at V and 8 bases at J; junction bases unmatched: 5.

The chain uses TRBV3-1 (or the pseudogene TRBV3-2) and TRBJ1-1; 9 bases line up with TRBD1. The germline CDR1 and CDR2 sequences are LGHDT and YNNKEL (reference sequence). The CDR3 is made up of 16 amino acids. Unmatched junction bases numbered 6, after V lost 4 bases and J lost 0 bases. The CDR3 DNA is TGTGCCAGCAGCCCGGGGACAGGGAAGATGAACACTGAAGCTTTCTTT. This translates into CASSPGTGKMNTEAFF.

The chain employs TRBV6-1 and TRBJ2-7; D gene ambiguous. Germline values: CDR1 MNHNS, CDR2 SASEGT. V lost 1 base to trimming and J lost 4 bases, with 5 bases between them. The CDR3 runs 12 residues. CDR3 sequence (DNA): TGTGCCAGCAGTGAAGTTGGATACGAGCAGTACTTC. Encoded protein: CASSEVGYEQYF.

The chain employs TRBV7-9 and TRBJ1-4; 9 nucleotides line up with TRBD1. This CDR3 is built from 16 residues. V trimming: 5 bases; J trimming: 2 bases; junction bases outside the gene matches: 6. The germline V gene has CDR1 SEHNR and CDR2 FQNEAQ (reference sequence). CDR3 loop: CASSPGQGPTNEKLFF. The CDR3 DNA is TGTGCCAGCAGCCCGGGACAGGGCCCCACTAATGAAAAACTGTTTTTT.

The chain links TRBV9 to TRBJ2-5, with D possibly being TRBD2 (7 bases). Per the germline V gene, CDR1 is SGDLS and CDR2 is YYNGEE. CDR3 length: 16 residues. V lost 4 bases, J lost 0 bases, and 16 bases lay in between. The CDR3 sequence: CASSLREGGYQETQYF. The CDR3 region has the DNA TGTGCCAGCAGCCTTAGGGAGGGGGGGTACCAAGAGACCCAGTACTTC.

The chain joins TRBV3-1 (or the pseudogene TRBV3-2) to TRBJ2-3, with D uncertain. The germline gives CDR1 LGHDT, CDR2 YNNKEL (reference sequence). This CDR3 region has 12 residues. V was pared by 6 bases and J by 6 bases, with 10 bases between. Here the CDR3 DNA reads TGTGCCAGCAGTCGAGTGGCTGATACGCAGTATTTT. It translates to CASSRVADTQYF.

There are a few counts of this clone. The chain carries TRBV9 and TRBJ2-7, with 7 bases identical to TRBD1. V lost 1 base and J lost 7; bases outside the gene matches: 8. From germline, CDR1 is SGDLS and CDR2 YYNGEE. The CDR3 runs 14 residues. CDR3 residues: CASSVSPIRGEQYF. The CDR3, as DNA: TGTGCCAGCAGCGTATCCCCGATCAGGGGGGAGCAGTACTTC.

The chain combines TRBV7-2 with TRBJ1-2, with 7 positions matching TRBD1. Germline CDR1 is SGHTA and CDR2 is FQGNSA. V shed 5 bases, J shed 3 bases, and the junction held 9 bases outside the gene matches. CDR3 size: 15 residues. The CDR3 DNA reads as TGTGCCAGCAGCGTCGGTCAGGGGGAGTACTATGGCTACACCTTC. Translated, it gives CASSVGQGEYYGYTF.

The rearrangement links TRBV9 to TRBJ2-7, with 8 bases lining up with TRBD1. V lost 3 bases and J lost 6; bases outside the gene matches: 2. The CDR3 totals 12 residues. Germline lookup yields CDR1 SGDLS and CDR2 YYNGEE. The CDR3 nucleotides read TGTGCCAGCAGCGAAACAGGGGGCGAGCAGTACTTC. This translates into CASSETGGEQYF.

The rearrangement links TRBV9 to TRBJ2-5; 11 bases line up with TRBD2. V was clipped by 0 bases and J by 3 bases; unmatched bases: 7. This CDR3 has 17 residues. CDR1 SGDLS and CDR2 YYNGEE come from the germline V gene. In nucleotides, the CDR3 is TGTGCCAGCAGCGTAGGGAAACTAGCGGGAGTAGAAGAGACCCAGTACTTC. Encoded protein: CASSVGKLAGVEETQYF.

V is TRBV6-5 and J is TRBJ1-1; D unresolved. V lost 4 bases to trimming and J lost 6 bases, with 12 bases between them. CDR3 length equals 13 residues. Looked up from germline, CDR1 is MNHEY and CDR2 is SVGAGI. The CDR3 DNA reads as TGTGCCAGCAGTTCCTTGGGGAGGGCTGAAGCTTTCTTT. Protein product: CASSSLGRAEAFF.

The rearrangement joins TRBV19 to TRBJ2-1; perhaps TRBD1 as D (6 bases). This CDR3 has 14 amino acids. Trimming removed 5 bases at V and 7 bases at J, with 15 bases between. CDR1 and CDR2 from the germline V gene are LNHDA and SQIVND (reference sequence). The CDR3 is CASSLTGRKNEQFF. DNA of the CDR3: TGTGCCAGTAGTCTCACAGGGAGAAAGAATGAGCAGTTCTTC.

The chain employs TRBV5-1 and TRBJ2-3, with D perhaps TRBD2 (5 bases). Germline lookup yields CDR1 SGHRS and CDR2 YFSETQ. V was trimmed by 0 bases and J by 6 bases, leaving 8 bases between them. The CDR3 totals 13 residues. The CDR3 reads CASSLGTGDTQYF. The CDR3 DNA reads as TGCGCCAGCAGCTTGGGGACTGGGGATACGCAGTATTTT.

This chain connects TRBV5-5 to TRBJ2-5; TRBD2 agrees at 7 bases. This CDR3 spans 16 amino acids. Germline CDR1 and CDR2: SGHKS and YYEKEE (reference sequence). V shed 0 bases and J 2 bases; nucleotides not matched to a gene: 7. The CDR3: CASSLGARGSQETQYF. DNA for the CDR3: TGTGCCAGCAGCTTGGGGGCGCGGGGGAGTCAAGAGACCCAGTACTTC.

This chain connects TRBV2 to TRBJ2-7; D remains ambiguous. Germline lookup yields CDR1 SNHLY and CDR2 FYNNEI. The V and J ends lost 4 bases and 2 bases respectively, with 15 bases between them. The CDR3 contains 15 residues. CDR3 nucleotides: TGTGCCAGCAGTGGCTCCCGTTTACAAACCTACGAGCAGTACTTC. The encoded protein is CASSGSRLQTYEQYF.

The V call is TRBV21-1, the J call TRBJ1-2; TRBD1 reflects the table's D call only, with no check against the DNA. TRBV21-1 is marked as a pseudogene. CDR3 length: 16 amino acids. DNA of the CDR3: TGTGCCAGCAGCGCTCGGATGTCGCAGGGTAAGGGTGGCTACACCTTC. This sequence encodes CASSARMSQGKGGYTF.

V gene TRBV30 combines with J gene TRBJ2-3; unclear D gene. CDR3 length: 13 residues. Trimming removed 4 bases from V and 7 bases from J, with 15 bases in between. Germline V gene data show CDR1 as GTSNPN and CDR2 as SVGIG (reference sequence). The CDR3 bases are TGTGCCTGGATGGGTCAGTTCAGGAATACGCAGTATTTT. Its translation is CAWMGQFRNTQYF. Drawing the rest from reference TRBV30 and TRBJ2-3, the complete variable domain is SQTIHQWPATLVQPVGSPLSLECTVEGTSNPNLYWYRQAAGRGLQLLFYSVGIGQISSEVPQNLSASRPQDRQFILSSKKLLLSDSGFYLCAWMGQFRNTQYFGPGTRLTVL.

The chain has TRBV5-4 and TRBJ1-6; D might be TRBD1 (5 bases). The CDR3 totals 14 residues. From germline, CDR1 is SGHNT and CDR2 YYREEE (reference sequence). The ends were cut back, 5 bases at V and 7 bases at J, with 13 bases in the middle. The CDR3 loop is CASRVGTENSPLHF. DNA for the CDR3: TGTGCCAGCAGAGTTGGGACGGAAAATTCACCCCTCCACTTT. Based on the CDR3 plus reference TRBV5-4 and TRBJ1-6, the full variable domain is ETGVTQSPTHLIKTRGQQVTLRCSSQSGHNTVSWYQQALGQGPQFIFQYYREEENGRGNFPPRFSGLQFPNYSSELNVNALELDDSALYLCASRVGTENSPLHFGNGTRLTVT.

The rearrangement uses TRBV3-1 (or the pseudogene TRBV3-2) and TRBJ2-5; D might be TRBD1 (6 bases). Between the trimmed V and J ends, which lost 4 bases and 5 bases, there was a span of 17 bases. Germline CDR1 reads LGHDT; CDR2 reads YNNKEL (reference sequence). This CDR3 is 15 amino acids long. CDR3 bases: TGTGCCAGCAGCCCATCAGGGGCCTTTTATGAGACCCAGTACTTC. Residues: CASSPSGAFYETQYF.

The V gene is TRBV5-1, the J gene TRBJ2-1; TRBD1 matches 9 bases. The CDR3 length is 14 residues. V was pared by 4 bases and J by 9 bases, with 8 bases of the junction left unmatched. Germline V lookup: CDR1 SGHRS, CDR2 YFSETQ. The CDR3 DNA reads as TGCGCCAGCAGCATGGGACAGGGAGAAGGTGAGCAGTTCTTC. It specifies CASSMGQGEGEQFF.

The J gene is TRBJ1-1, the V gene TRBV5-1; TRBD1 matches at 9 bases. CDR1 and CDR2 from the germline V gene are SGHRS and YFSETQ. The V segment lost 4 bases and the J segment 1 base; nucleotides outside the gene matches: 2. The CDR3 is 14 residues long. The CDR3 nucleotides are TGCGCCAGCAGCGTGACAGGGGGGAACACTGAAGCTTTCTTT. It yields the protein CASSVTGGNTEAFF.

This rearrangement joins TRBV27 to TRBJ2-1; possible D gene TRBD1, 6 bases. Germline CDR1 and CDR2: MNHEY and SMNVEV (reference sequence). Trimming left V 5 bases short and J 1 base short, with 12 bases between. The CDR3 consists of 15 residues. CDR3 in DNA: TGTGCCAGCAGTCCCCGGGACATTTCCTACAATGAGCAGTTCTTC. It specifies CASSPRDISYNEQFF.

The CDR3 loop is CASSPLTGRAYEQYF. Here the CDR3 DNA reads TGTGCCAGCAGTCCCCTGACAGGGCGCGCCTACGAGCAGTACTTC. The genes are TRBV6-2 or TRBV6-3 and TRBJ2-7, with 7 bases matching TRBD1. CDR3 length: 15 amino acids. V was pared by 5 bases and J by 2 bases, with 9 bases of the junction left unmatched. Per germline, CDR1 MNHEY and CDR2 SVGEGT.

CDR3 sequence (DNA): TGTGCCAGCAGTGAGCTACGGGTTAATTCACCCCTCCACTTT. Translation: CASSELRVNSPLHF. This rearrangement joins TRBV2 to TRBJ1-6, with D unresolved. The V end was cut by 3 bases, the J end by 6 bases, with 9 bases between. This CDR3 is 14 amino acids long. The germline gives CDR1 SNHLY, CDR2 FYNNEI.